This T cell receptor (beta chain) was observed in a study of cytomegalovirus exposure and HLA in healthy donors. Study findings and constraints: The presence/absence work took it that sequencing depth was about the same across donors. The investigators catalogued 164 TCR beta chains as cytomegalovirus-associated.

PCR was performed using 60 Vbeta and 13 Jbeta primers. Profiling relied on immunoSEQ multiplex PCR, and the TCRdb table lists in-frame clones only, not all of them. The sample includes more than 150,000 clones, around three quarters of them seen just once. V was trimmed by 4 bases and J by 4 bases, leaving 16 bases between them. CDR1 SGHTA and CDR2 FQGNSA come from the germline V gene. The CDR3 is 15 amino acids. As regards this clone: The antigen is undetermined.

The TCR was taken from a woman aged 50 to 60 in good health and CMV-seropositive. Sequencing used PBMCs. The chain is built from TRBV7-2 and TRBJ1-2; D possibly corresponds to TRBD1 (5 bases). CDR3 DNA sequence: TGTGCCAGCAGCTGGACGAGCGGGGGGAGCTATGGCTACACCTTC. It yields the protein CASSWTSGGSYGYTF.